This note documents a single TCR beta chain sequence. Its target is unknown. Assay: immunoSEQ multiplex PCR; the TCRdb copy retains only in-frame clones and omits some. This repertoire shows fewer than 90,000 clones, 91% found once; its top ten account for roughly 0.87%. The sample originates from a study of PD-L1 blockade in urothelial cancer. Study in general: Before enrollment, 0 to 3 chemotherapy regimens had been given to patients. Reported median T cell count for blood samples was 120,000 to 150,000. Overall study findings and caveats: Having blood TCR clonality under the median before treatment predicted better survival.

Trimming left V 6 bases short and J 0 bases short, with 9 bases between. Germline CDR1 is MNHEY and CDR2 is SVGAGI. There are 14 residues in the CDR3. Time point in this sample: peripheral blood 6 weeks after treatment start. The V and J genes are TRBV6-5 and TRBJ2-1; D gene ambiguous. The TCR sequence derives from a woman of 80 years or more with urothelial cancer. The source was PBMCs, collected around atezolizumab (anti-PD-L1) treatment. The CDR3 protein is CASRQTNSYNEQFF. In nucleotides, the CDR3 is TGTGCCAGCAGACAGACCAACTCCTACAATGAGCAGTTCTTC.